This T cell receptor (beta chain) was recorded in a study of blood T cell repertoires in COVID-19. Across the study: The United States, Italy and Spain supplied acute and convalescent COVID-19 samples. PBMCs, B-cell-depleted T cells, or T cells provided the cDNA or gDNA that made up the material.

V was shortened by 0 bases and J by 0 bases, with 12 bases between the two germline ends. The germline CDR1 and CDR2 sequences are SGHRS and YFSETQ. The CDR3 is 16 amino acids. Sequenced by immunoSEQ multiplex PCR; TCRdb stores in-frame clones only, minus some. The sample contains about 96,000 clones, 70% to 90% of which appear only once. The Seattle site enrolled patients during active infection and followed them longitudinally. The clonotype was recovered from a human donor with COVID-19, enrolled during active disease. The donor label of this sample is uncertain. Sequencing used peripheral blood. This sequence joins TRBV5-1 and TRBJ1-2, with D maybe TRBD1 (6 bases). Here the CDR3 DNA reads TGCGCCAGCAGCTTGGCCGTGGGGGGGCCTAACTATGGCTACACCTTC. Translating it yields CASSLAVGGPNYGYTF.